The entry below describes one T cell receptor (beta chain). Its antigen is currently unknown. The data were taken from a study of Graves' ophthalmopathy and Graves' hyperthyroidism. Study-wide points: Ophthalmopathy progression cases were predicted by the model with approximately 71% sensitivity and approximately 76% specificity. Most expanded clonotypes from thyroid (those above 0.001 frequency) were also found in blood.

Stable hyperthyroidism meant no ophthalmopathy within 18 months of follow-up. The PBMCs had their origin in 7.5 to 10 ml of fresh peripheral blood. RNA transcripts provided the template for amplifying TCR beta CDR3 regions. The first-round RT-PCR employed HTBI primers together with the Qiagen OneStep RT-PCR kit. A multiplex PCR was then performed as the second round. TCRdb re-derived calls from the multiplex PCR reads in MiXCR, one entry per CDR3 protein. The sample carries some 380,000 distinct CDR3 sequences, approximately 15% recorded once. The CDR3 loop spans 15 amino acids. Deletions cut 5 bases from V and 6 bases from J, with 20 bases between. Germline V lookup: CDR1 MDHEN, CDR2 SYDVKM.

The sequence was obtained from a woman aged 18-29 years with stable Graves' hyperthyroidism. The sample was peripheral blood. J is TRBJ2-7 and V is TRBV28; no clear D. As DNA, the CDR3 is TGTGCCAGCAGTACCCTCCGGCGAGGTTTTAGCGAGCAGTACTTC. It is translated as CASSTLRRGFSEQYF.